Listed below are T cell receptor beta chains from one sample, sequenced in a study of cytomegalovirus exposure and HLA in healthy donors. Libraries were prepared by immunoSEQ multiplex PCR; TCRdb keeps only in-frame clonotypes and omits some of them. The profile shows 100,000 or so clones, 79% of them singletons. Material: PBMCs. These receptors were obtained from a woman between 40 and 55 years old in good health and CMV-seronegative. CDR3s include the opening cysteine and the closing phenylalanine or tryptophan. The D gene is left open where the match is weak. Expanded clones get a size class; other rows say once, few or many, or leave the size out.

NA	TRBD2	TRBV7-7	TRBJ2-2	CASSDSGGDTGELFF	TGTGCCAGCAGTGATAGCGGGGGGGACACCGGGGAGCTGTTTTTT
NA	NA	TRBV10-3	TRBJ2-7	CAISESTEDEQYF	TGTGCCATCAGTGAGTCGACAGAAGACGAGCAGTACTTC
once	TRBD2	TRBV5-6	TRBJ2-3	CASSALGLSGRSDTQYF	TGTGCCAGCAGCGCCCTGGGGCTTAGCGGGAGATCAGATACGCAGTATTTT
NA	TRBD1	TRBV30	TRBJ2-1	CAWSVQGGRDEQFF	TGTGCCTGGAGTGTACAGGGGGGACGGGATGAGCAGTTCTTC
NA	TRBD1	TRBV5-6	TRBJ1-6	CASSFDFGTGFSAPLHF	TGTGCCAGCAGCTTCGATTTCGGGACAGGGTTTTCTGCACCCCTCCACTTT
NA	NA	TRBV5-6	TRBJ2-5	CASSLGTLQETQYF	TGTGCCAGCAGCCTAGGGACACTCCAAGAGACCCAGTACTTC
NA	TRBD1	TRBV11-2	TRBJ1-2	CASSSGTGGLLGYTF	TGTGCCAGCAGCTCTGGGACAGGGGGACTCCTGGGCTACACCTTC
NA	NA	TRBV9	TRBJ2-7	CASSVTPSRRYEQYF	TGTGCCAGCAGCGTCACCCCTAGCAGACGGTACGAGCAGTACTTC
NA	TRBD1	TRBV18	TRBJ1-2	CASSSRDRGLGYTF	TGTGCCAGCTCGTCCCGGGACAGGGGGCTTGGCTACACCTTC
NA	NA	TRBV30	TRBJ2-7	CAWSDRALTYEQYF	TGTGCCTGGAGTGACAGGGCCTTAACCTACGAGCAGTACTTC
NA	NA	TRBV28	TRBJ2-2	CASSFQENTGELFF	TGTGCCAGCAGTTTCCAGGAGAACACCGGGGAGCTGTTTTTT
NA	TRBD1	TRBV5-1	TRBJ2-7	CASSTTGGYEQYF	TGCGCCAGCAGCACTACAGGGGGCTACGAGCAGTACTTC
NA	TRBD1	TRBV7-2	TRBJ1-1	CASSLVTLIRDRGVTEAFF	TGTGCCAGCAGCTTAGTAACCCTAATTAGAGACAGGGGAGTCACTGAAGCTTTCTTT
NA	TRBD1	TRBV28	TRBJ1-2	CASSFRGTDINYGYTF	TGTGCCAGCAGTTTCCGCGGGACAGACATTAACTATGGCTACACCTTC
once	TRBD2	TRBV5-1	TRBJ2-5	CASSLGSAGQETQYF	TGCGCCAGCAGCTTGGGATCAGCGGGGCAAGAGACCCAGTACTTC
NA	NA	TRBV7-9	TRBJ2-7	CSSSLSVGLADSSYEQYF	TGTTCCAGCAGCTTATCGGTAGGGCTAGCGGACAGCTCCTACGAGCAGTACTTC
NA	TRBD2	TRBV13	TRBJ2-1	CASSLLAGRSYNEQFF	TGTGCCAGCAGCCTACTAGCGGGACGCTCCTACAATGAGCAGTTCTTC
NA	TRBD2	TRBV28	TRBJ2-5	CASSLLGAGGETQYF	TGTGCCAGCAGTTTGTTGGGGGCGGGAGGAGAGACCCAGTACTTC
few	TRBD2	TRBV5-6	TRBJ2-1	CASSPVGREFVQFF	TGTGCCAGCAGTCCGGTAGGGCGGGAGTTCGTGCAGTTCTTC
NA	TRBD1	TRBV19	TRBJ2-2	CASSMGQGQTGELFF	TGTGCCAGTAGTATGGGACAGGGGCAGACCGGGGAGCTGTTTTTT
NA	NA	TRBV5-1	TRBJ2-3	CASSLGSNRDTQYF	TGCGCCAGCAGCTTGGGGAGTAACCGAGATACGCAGTATTTT
NA	TRBD2	TRBV10-3	TRBJ2-1	CAISESISRGRAPNEQFF	TGTGCCATCAGTGAGTCAATTAGTCGCGGGAGGGCTCCAAATGAGCAGTTCTTC
NA	NA	TRBV4-3	TRBJ2-3	CASSHGGAHTDTQYF	TGCGCCAGCAGCCACGGAGGGGCCCACACAGATACGCAGTATTTT
NA	NA	TRBV7-9	TRBJ1-2	CSSVGEANGYTF	TGTTCCAGCGTTGGGGAGGCAAATGGCTACACCTTC
NA	NA	TRBV19	TRBJ1-6	CASSIVSESALHF	TGTGCCAGTAGTATAGTGTCGGAGTCAGCGCTCCACTTT
NA	TRBD1	TRBV9	TRBJ1-1	CASSPRGQGKSEAFF	TGTGCCAGCAGCCCCCGGGGACAGGGCAAGTCTGAAGCTTTCTTT
NA	TRBD1	TRBV9	TRBJ2-2	CASSEGGQLNTGELFF	TGTGCCAGCAGCGAAGGGGGACAGCTGAACACCGGGGAGCTGTTTTTT
NA	NA	TRBV9	TRBJ2-2	CASSLARGGELFF	TGTGCCAGCAGCCTCGCGCGTGGCGGGGAGCTGTTTTTT
NA	NA	TRBV30	TRBJ1-1	CATDSLSTEAFF	TGTGCCACGGACAGTTTGTCCACTGAAGCTTTCTTT
NA	NA	TRBV5-1	TRBJ2-1	CASSLDPGGSYNEQFF	TGCGCCAGCAGCTTGGATCCGGGTGGTTCCTACAATGAGCAGTTCTTC
NA	TRBD1	TRBV5-1	TRBJ2-1	CASSLGGRGYNEQFF	TGCGCCAGCAGCTTAGGGGGCCGAGGTTACAATGAGCAGTTCTTC
once	TRBD2	TRBV7-8	TRBJ2-7	CASSPRASGSLYEQYF	TGTGCCAGCAGCCCAAGGGCTAGCGGGAGCCTCTACGAGCAGTACTTC
NA	NA	TRBV7-9	TRBJ2-3	CASSAGTWEADTQYF	TGTGCCAGCAGCGCCGGGACATGGGAAGCAGATACGCAGTATTTT
NA	NA	TRBV6-5	TRBJ2-1	CASSYSALRENEQFF	TGTGCCAGCAGTTACTCAGCCCTGAGGGAAAATGAGCAGTTCTTC
NA	NA	TRBV6-1	TRBJ2-2	CASSEPDIRLATGELFF	TGTGCCAGCAGCGAACCCGATATCAGACTGGCAACCGGGGAGCTGTTTTTT
NA	NA	TRBV4-1	TRBJ2-5	CASSSTRGLRGQGTQYF	TGCGCCAGCAGTTCCACCAGGGGCCTTAGGGGACAAGGGACCCAGTACTTC
NA	TRBD1	TRBV4-1	TRBJ1-5	CASSQTGGAGQPQHF	TGCGCCAGCAGCCAGACAGGGGGCGCGGGTCAGCCCCAGCATTTT
NA	TRBD2	TRBV6-1	TRBJ2-1	CASSETPLAGGYNEQFF	TGTGCCAGCAGTGAGACCCCCCTAGCGGGAGGTTACAATGAGCAGTTCTTC
NA	NA	TRBV5-4	TRBJ2-3	CASSSAGRRSTDTQYF	TGTGCCAGCAGCTCGGCGGGGCGGAGAAGCACAGATACGCAGTATTTT
NA	TRBD2	TRBV6-1	TRBJ2-1	CASTLTSGNNEQFF	TGTGCCAGCACCCTGACTAGCGGGAACAATGAGCAGTTCTTC
NA	NA	TRBV5-1	TRBJ1-3	CASTKDKIAATAGNTIYF	TGCGCCAGCACGAAAGACAAAATCGCAGCTACCGCTGGAAACACCATATATTTT
once	TRBD1	TRBV19	TRBJ1-1	CASSLQGRDPEAFF	TGTGCCAGTAGTTTACAGGGGAGAGATCCTGAAGCTTTCTTT
few	NA	TRBV5-4	TRBJ2-1	CASSPGQGFHEQFF	TGTGCCAGCAGCCCCGGCCAGGGGTTTCATGAGCAGTTCTTC
NA	TRBD2	TRBV5-1	TRBJ2-3	CASRSPGTSGTDTQYF	TGCGCCAGCAGGTCCCCCGGGACTAGCGGCACAGATACGCAGTATTTT
few	NA	TRBV12-5	TRBJ1-2	CASGLVQEGGAFYGYTF	TGTGCTAGTGGTTTGGTACAGGAGGGGGGGGCTTTTTACGGCTACACCTTC
once	TRBD1	TRBV29-1	TRBJ2-7	CSVERGTGSEQYF	TGCAGCGTTGAGCGGGGGACAGGGTCCGAGCAGTACTTC